This TCR beta chain was observed in a study of cytomegalovirus exposure and HLA in healthy donors (TCRdb year 2017). Study-wide context: According to an earlier analysis of around 600 of the donors, some 180 million T cells yielded over 90 million unique TCR beta sequences and 276 Gb of sequence data. Every discovery cohort repertoire had been produced on one sequencing platform. Because of strong linkage in the cohort, a handful of DR-DQ haplotypes were treated as single units for association and clustering. The number of typed donors differed by locus: about 629-630 for A, B, C, DRB1 and DQB1; 522 for DQA1; fewer than 610 for DPA1; and approximately 450 for DPB1. The study was designed to test whether signatures of past pathogen exposure could be identified by cataloging public T cell receptors. Among roughly 400 genotyped donors of the cohort, an average of approximately 200,000 unique TCR beta nucleotide sequences was sequenced per donor, of which 15% to 20% were non-productive. Of the 300 to 500 genotyped donors, less than 85% were placed in the genetic ancestry cluster associated with self-reported Caucasian donors. To predict cytomegalovirus infection status, the study brought together high-throughput TCR immunosequencing, statistical association of individual TCRs with disease status, and machine learning. A later analysis re-examined previously published TCR beta repertoires from more than 600 donors and added high-resolution HLA genotyping to investigate patterns of TCR occurrence. Genome-wide SNP genotypes for about 65% of the roughly 670 donors were used in a later genetic analysis, which treated that subset as a discovery cohort. Class I and class II HLA loci were covered by the typing at four-digit resolution. Donor age, sex, ethnicity and CMV serostatus were compiled together with the repertoire data. The study used immunosequencing to profile the T cell repertoires of about 670 subjects and linked those repertoires to cytomegalovirus serostatus. The later analysis used no new phenotypic data to find candidate immune exposures, relying instead on TCR beta sequences and their occurrence across donors. An earlier analysis of approximately 580 of the donors used high-throughput TCR beta sequencing to judge whether each TCR beta V gene segment behaved as functional or pseudogenic. Along with the roughly 710-subject first cohort, a separate validation cohort of over a hundred different subjects was used. About 330 gigabases of sequencing data and around 80 million unique TCR sequences made up an early release that covered fewer than 650 HLA-typed donors. The investigation overall reported the following: Assigning TCR associations to individual alleles was difficult when HLA alleles, especially DR and DQ, strongly co-occurred. The sequencing pipeline was judged likely to have produced a cluster of highly shared sequence variants as a technical artifact. A few of the identified cytomegalovirus-associated TCR beta chains were confirmed in vitro to be specific for cytomegalovirus antigens. The study listed 150 to 200 TCR beta chains as associated with cytomegalovirus. A later analysis found that most CMV-associated TCR beta chains appeared HLA-restricted, with HLA associations seemingly driven largely by CMV exposure. Cytomegalovirus status was reported to be diagnosed by the classifier with high specificity and sensitivity in both the original and validation cohorts. In a later analysis, HLA-associated TCR beta chains were found to be more clonally expanded and to have lower generation probabilities than equally common non-associated chains. Only TCR beta chains were sequenced in this cohort, and the absence of alpha or paired-chain data limited detectable features. Several of the top co-occurrence clusters appeared to be linked to parvovirus B19, influenza, CMV and Epstein-Barr virus, according to a later analysis. According to the authors, the approach could potentially be generalized to other disease states and immunological phenotypes. Linkage disequilibrium might explain the correlated functional status among segregating V segments, but an unknown experimental factor could not be ruled out. In an earlier analysis of fewer than 750 of the donors, most TCR beta V segments were observed in productive rearrangements about 90% or about 30% of the time, broadly matching IMGT annotations. According to a later analysis, TCR association rates differed among HLA loci, with DRB1 alleles showing the most associated TCRs and HLA-C alleles showing the fewest. For the cohort, immune exposure information was limited to CMV serostatus. An association between a missense DCLRE1C variant and V-gene and J-gene trimming of TCR beta chains was found in a later genetic analysis and replicated in an independent cohort. Some IMGT-functional V segments, including TRBV6-2 and TRBV6-3, could not be told apart with the 87-base-pair reads, so those segments were excluded. Compared with the 666-donor mean, donors in an Asian-associated ancestry cluster had fewer N-insertions in productive TCRs, according to a later genetic analysis. Most TCR sequences were observed very rarely across donors, whereas some public TCRs were present in many individuals. At a false discovery rate of 0.05, a later analysis linked fewer than 20,000 TCR beta sequences to specific HLA alleles. Because some donors lacked HLA typing at each locus, the association tests relied only on the typed subset. Sequencing depth was assumed to be roughly uniform across donors in the presence/absence analyses, though that assumption may not hold. A further reported finding was that TCR beta sequences accurately predicted the HLA-A and HLA-B alleles for most subjects in the first cohort. Because counts were too low, some 17 rarely observed V segments, including chromosome 9 orphons, were excluded from the earlier analysis of about 500 of the donors.

The CDR3 sequence holds 13 residues, the cysteine and phenylalanine included. The read is trimmed to its CDR3 DNA, 39 bases read in frame from base 1. From a lookup of the germline V gene, CDR1 and CDR2 are WSHSY and SAAADI. The V end loses 6 bases and the J end loses 3 bases, and a stretch of 12 bases separates them. The method behind the library was the immunoSEQ multiplex PCR assay. A mixture of 60 forward primers for TCR Vbeta segments and 13 reverse primers for TCR Jbeta segments was used in the multiplex PCR. The CDR3 region of rearranged TCR beta genes was amplified from genomic DNA by a multiplex PCR assay. On the Illumina HiSeq System, the amplified TCR beta libraries were sequenced as 87-base-pair reads. The authors' pipeline ran thus. Across the 600 to 700 repertoires, a later analysis counted 78 million or so unique TCR beta chains, 9.5 million to 13 million of which were shared by at least two donors. To remove PCR and sequencing errors, raw reads were error-corrected and collapsed into unique sequences using a nearest-neighbor algorithm that merged closely related sequences. To assign V, D and J gene segments, CDR3 sequences were aligned to IMGT reference sequences. For a sequence to be retained, at least a six-nucleotide match to both a V gene segment and a J gene segment was required. A rearrangement counted as productive if the CDR3 had no stop codons and remained in frame with V and J, and every other rearrangement counted as non-productive. Following IMGT convention, CDR3 was defined as the stretch from the second conserved V-encoded cysteine to the conserved J-encoded phenylalanine. The earlier analysis of about 610 of the donors excluded any sequence lacking an unambiguous match to a single V gene segment. In an earlier analysis of 450 to 700 of the donors, V segments were called functional above 56.7% productive rearrangements and were called segregating when the between-donor standard deviation exceeded 5%. A statistical classification framework was built for diagnosing cytomegalovirus status from the catalog of TCR beta chain sequences. V and J gene assignment, in a later analysis, came from comparing TCR nucleotide sequences with IMGT/GENE-DB human TR gene sequences. The TCRdist pipeline was used in a later analysis to assign CDR3 sequences and most-parsimonious VDJ recombination scenarios. In a later analysis, each TCR beta chain was defined by its CDR3 amino acid sequence together with its V-gene family, and reads lacking a unique V-gene family were excluded. As a way to deal with suspected cross-contamination and a sequencing artifact, a later analysis dropped 500 to 700 nucleotide sequences that were highly shared and had low generation probability. A later analysis calculated a clonal expansion index for each public chain from normalized within-repertoire ranks of inferred template counts. In a later analysis, generation probabilities were computed using a VDJ recombination model fitted to out-of-frame rearrangements, and the results were checked against IGoR. A later analysis scored TCR-TCR, TCR-HLA and TCR-CMV co-occurrence with hypergeometric tests, applying a repertoire-size bias correction to TCR pairs. In a later analysis, false discovery rates were estimated by permuting HLA or CMV assignments 20 times. In a later analysis, co-occurring TCRs were grouped using DBSCAN, and TCRdist sequence similarity was added for clustering within HLA-allele-positive subsets. For co-occurrence clustering, repertoires with fewer than 30,000 or more than 120,000 public chains were excluded, along with five or six repertoires with anomalous nucleotide sharing. The table comes from immuneACCESS by way of TCRdb, which keeps in-frame sequences with V and J called. Part of the clones is missing from these tables; in studies checked, under half for an unresolved V gene and the rest for unknown reasons. The V and J calls and clone size are taken from that table; D and trimming were inferred from the DNA. The sample records roughly 20,000 clones, around 80% of which are singletons. The ten largest clones add up to around 21% of the sample.

Concerning this clone: It lacks a known antigen. Base qualities are not provided; no much larger clone lies one nucleotide away.

The cohort comprised some 700 healthy bone marrow donors. At the time of sampling, every cohort member was nominally healthy, though immune exposures that went unrecorded were likely present. CMV serostatus was recorded as positive for just under 300 and negative for about 55% of the roughly 700 cohort members, whereas no CMV serostatus was recorded for the donor in question. Each donor provided a peripheral blood sample, and peripheral blood mononuclear cells were used for TCR beta sequencing. The Qiagen DNeasy Blood Extraction Kit was used to extract genomic DNA from the blood cell samples. Recombination connected TRBV10-2 to TRBJ2-7; TRBD1 could be the D gene, as 6 bases match. The sequenced material came from PBMCs. This clonotype was sampled from a human donor in good health. The nucleotide sequence reads as follows: TGCGCCAGCAGATCCGGGACAAACTACGAGCAGTACTTC. Protein translation: CASRSGTNYEQYF.